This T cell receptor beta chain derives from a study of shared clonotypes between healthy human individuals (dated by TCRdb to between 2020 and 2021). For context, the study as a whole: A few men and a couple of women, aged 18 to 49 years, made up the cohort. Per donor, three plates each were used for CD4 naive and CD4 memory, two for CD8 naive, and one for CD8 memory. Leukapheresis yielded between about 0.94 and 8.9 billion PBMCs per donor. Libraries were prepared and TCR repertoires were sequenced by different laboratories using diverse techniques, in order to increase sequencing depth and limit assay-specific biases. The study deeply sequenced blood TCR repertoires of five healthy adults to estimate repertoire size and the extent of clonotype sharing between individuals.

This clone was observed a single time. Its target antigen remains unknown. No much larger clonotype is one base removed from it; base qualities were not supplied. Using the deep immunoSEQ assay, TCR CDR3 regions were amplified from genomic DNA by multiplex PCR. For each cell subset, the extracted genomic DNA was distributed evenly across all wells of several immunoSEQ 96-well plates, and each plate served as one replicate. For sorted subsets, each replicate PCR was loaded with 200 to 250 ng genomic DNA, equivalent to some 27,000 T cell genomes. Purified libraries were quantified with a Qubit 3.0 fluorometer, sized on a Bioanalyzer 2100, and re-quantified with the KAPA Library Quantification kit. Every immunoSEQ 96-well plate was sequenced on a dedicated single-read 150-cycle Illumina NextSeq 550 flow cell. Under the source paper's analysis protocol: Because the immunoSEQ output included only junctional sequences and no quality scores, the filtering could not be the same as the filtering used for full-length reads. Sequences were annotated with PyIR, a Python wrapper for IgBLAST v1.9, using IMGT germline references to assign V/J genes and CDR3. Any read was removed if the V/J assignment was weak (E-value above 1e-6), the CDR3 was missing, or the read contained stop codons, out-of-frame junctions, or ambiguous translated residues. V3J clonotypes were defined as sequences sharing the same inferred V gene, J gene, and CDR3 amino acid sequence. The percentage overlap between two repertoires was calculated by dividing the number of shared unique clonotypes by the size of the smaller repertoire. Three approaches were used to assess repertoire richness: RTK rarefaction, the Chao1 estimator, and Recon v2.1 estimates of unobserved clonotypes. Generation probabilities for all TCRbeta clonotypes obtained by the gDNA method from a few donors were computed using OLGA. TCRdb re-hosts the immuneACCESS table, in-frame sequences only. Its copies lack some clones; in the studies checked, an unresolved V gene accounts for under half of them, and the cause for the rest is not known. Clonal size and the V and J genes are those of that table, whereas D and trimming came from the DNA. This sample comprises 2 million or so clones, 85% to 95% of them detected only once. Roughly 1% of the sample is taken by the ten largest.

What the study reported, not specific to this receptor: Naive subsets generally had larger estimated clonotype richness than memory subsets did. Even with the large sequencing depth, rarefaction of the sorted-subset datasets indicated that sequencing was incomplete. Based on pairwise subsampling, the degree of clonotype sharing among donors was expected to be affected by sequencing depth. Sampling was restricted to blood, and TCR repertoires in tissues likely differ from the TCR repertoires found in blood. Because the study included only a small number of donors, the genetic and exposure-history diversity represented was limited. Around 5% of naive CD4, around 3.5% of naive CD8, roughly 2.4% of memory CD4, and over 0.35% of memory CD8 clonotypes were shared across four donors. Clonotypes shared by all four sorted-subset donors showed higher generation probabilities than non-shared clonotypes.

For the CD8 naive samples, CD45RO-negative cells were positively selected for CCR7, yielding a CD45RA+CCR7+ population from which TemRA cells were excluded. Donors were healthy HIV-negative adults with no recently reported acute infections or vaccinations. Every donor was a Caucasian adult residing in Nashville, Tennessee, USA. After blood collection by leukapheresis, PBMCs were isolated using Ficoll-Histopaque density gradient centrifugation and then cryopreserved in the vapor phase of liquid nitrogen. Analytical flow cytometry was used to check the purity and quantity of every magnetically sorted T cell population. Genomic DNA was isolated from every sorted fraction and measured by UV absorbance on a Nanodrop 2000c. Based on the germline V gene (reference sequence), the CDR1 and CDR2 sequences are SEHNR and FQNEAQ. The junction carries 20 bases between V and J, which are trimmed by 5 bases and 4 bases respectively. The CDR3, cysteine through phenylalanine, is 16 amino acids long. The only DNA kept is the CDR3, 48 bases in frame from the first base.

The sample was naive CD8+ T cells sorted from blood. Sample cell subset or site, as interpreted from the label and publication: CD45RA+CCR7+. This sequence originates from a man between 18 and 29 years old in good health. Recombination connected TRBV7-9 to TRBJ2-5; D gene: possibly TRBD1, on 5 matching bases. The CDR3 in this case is CASSPTQWQGSETQYF. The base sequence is TGTGCCAGCAGCCCCACCCAATGGCAGGGTTCAGAGACCCAGTACTTC. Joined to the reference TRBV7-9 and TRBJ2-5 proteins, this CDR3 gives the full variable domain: DTGVSQNPRHKITKRGQNVTFRCDPISEHNRLYWYRQTLGQGPEFLTYFQNEAQLEKSRLLSDRFSAERPKGSFSTLEIQRTEQGDSAMYLCASSPTQWQGSETQYFGPGTRLLVL.